Below, one T cell receptor (beta chain) is given with its context. The data belong to a study of shared clonotypes between healthy human individuals. Looked up from germline, CDR1 is SGHDN and CDR2 is FVKESK. Trimming left V 1 base short and J 1 base short, with 13 bases between. CDR3 length: 16 amino acids. Terminally differentiated effector memory CD45RA+ cells were excluded by CCR7 positive selection of CD45RO-negative cells. Measured with immunoSEQ multiplex PCR; TCRdb has only the in-frame clones, and not every one. This table holds approximately 810,000 clones, 85% to 95% found once. The origin of this receptor is a man aged 30-40 years in good health. Sequenced material: naive CD8+ T cells sorted from blood. The rearrangement joins TRBV14 to TRBJ1-1; a weak D match, TRBD1 (6 bases). This CDR3 is CASSQGVLGGNTEAFF. CDR3 nucleotides: TGTGCCAGCAGCCAAGGAGTTCTAGGGGGGAACACTGAAGCTTTCTTT.